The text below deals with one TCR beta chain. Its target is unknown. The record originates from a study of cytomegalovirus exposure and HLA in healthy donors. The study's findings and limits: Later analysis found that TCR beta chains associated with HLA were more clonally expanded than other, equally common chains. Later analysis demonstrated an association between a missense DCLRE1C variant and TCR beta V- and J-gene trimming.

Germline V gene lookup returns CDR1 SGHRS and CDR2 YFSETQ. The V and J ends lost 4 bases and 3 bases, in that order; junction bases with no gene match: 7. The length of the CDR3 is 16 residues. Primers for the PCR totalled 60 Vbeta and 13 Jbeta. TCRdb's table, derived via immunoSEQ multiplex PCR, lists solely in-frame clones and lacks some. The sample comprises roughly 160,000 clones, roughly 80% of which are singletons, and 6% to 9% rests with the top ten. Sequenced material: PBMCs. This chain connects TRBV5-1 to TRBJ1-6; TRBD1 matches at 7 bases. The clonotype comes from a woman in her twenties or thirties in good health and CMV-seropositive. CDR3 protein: CASSPGTDLYNSPLHF. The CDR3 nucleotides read TGCGCCAGCAGCCCGGGGACAGACCTCTATAATTCACCCCTCCACTTT.